These 2 T cell receptor beta chains came from one sample sequenced in a study. Method: immunoSEQ multiplex PCR; TCRdb's copy keeps in-frame clones and lacks some. The sample carries under 90,000 clones, 80% to 95% recorded once. The sample comprised PBMCs. The receptor source for this set is a man aged 35 to 55 with rheumatoid arthritis.

The gene calls are TRBV2 and TRBJ1-1; no reliable D call. V was cut by 6 bases and J by 1 base, with 9 bases left in between. Germline-derived CDR1 and CDR2 are SNHLY and FYNNEI. The CDR3 sequence is 13 residues long. The CDR3 region is CASSGEANTEAFF. DNA for the CDR3: TGTGCCAGCAGCGGCGAGGCGAACACTGAAGCTTTCTTT. Variable domain in full (rest from reference TRBV2 and TRBJ1-1): EPEVTQTPSHQVTQMGQEVILRCVPISNHLYFYWYRQILGQKVEFLVSFYNNEISEKSEIFDDQFSVERPDGSNFTLKIRSTKLEDSAMYFCASSGEANTEAFFGQGTRLTVV.

The chain carries TRBV28 and TRBJ1-2; no clear D gene. Germline CDR1 and CDR2: MDHEN and SYDVKM. Trimming removed 1 base at V and 2 bases at J, with 11 bases between. The CDR3 runs to 15 residues. CDR3: CASSLYAGTNYGYTF. The CDR3 DNA sequence: TGTGCCAGCAGTTTATATGCCGGAACAAACTATGGCTACACCTTC.